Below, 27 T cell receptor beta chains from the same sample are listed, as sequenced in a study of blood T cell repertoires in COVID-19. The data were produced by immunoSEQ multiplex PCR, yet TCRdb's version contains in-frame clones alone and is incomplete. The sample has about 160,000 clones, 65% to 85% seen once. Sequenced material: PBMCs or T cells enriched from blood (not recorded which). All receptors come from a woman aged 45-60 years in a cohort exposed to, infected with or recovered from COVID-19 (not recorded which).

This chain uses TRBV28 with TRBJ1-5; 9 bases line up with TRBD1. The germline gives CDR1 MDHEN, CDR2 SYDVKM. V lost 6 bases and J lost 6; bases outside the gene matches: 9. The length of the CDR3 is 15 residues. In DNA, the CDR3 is TGTGCCAGCAGCGTCCGGGACAGGGATAGTCAGCCCCAGCATTTT. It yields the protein CASSVRDRDSQPQHF.

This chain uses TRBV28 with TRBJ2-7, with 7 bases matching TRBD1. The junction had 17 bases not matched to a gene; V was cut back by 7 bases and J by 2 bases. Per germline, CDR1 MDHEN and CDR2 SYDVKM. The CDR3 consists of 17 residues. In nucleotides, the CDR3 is TGTGCCAGCATGCCGCAGGGGGAGTTAGTAAATACCTACGAGCAGTACTTC. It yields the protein CASMPQGELVNTYEQYF.

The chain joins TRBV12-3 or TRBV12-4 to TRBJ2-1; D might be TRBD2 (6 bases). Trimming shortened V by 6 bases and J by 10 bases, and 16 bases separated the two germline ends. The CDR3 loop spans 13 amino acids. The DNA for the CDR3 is TGTGCCAGCAGCCCAGGGACCGGAGGGGAGCAGTTCTTC. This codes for CASSPGTGGEQFF.

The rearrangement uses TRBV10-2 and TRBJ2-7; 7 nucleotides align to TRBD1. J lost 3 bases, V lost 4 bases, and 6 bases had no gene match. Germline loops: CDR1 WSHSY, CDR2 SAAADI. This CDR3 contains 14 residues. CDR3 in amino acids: CASSGDRVHYEQYF. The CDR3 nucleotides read TGCGCCAGCAGTGGAGACAGGGTTCACTACGAGCAGTACTTC.

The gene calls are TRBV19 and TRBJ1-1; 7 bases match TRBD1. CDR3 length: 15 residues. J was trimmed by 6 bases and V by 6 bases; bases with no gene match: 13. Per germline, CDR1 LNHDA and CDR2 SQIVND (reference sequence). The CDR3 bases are TGTGCCAGTAGCTTATTGACAGGGAGAAGGGCTGAAGCTTTCTTT. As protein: CASSLLTGRRAEAFF.

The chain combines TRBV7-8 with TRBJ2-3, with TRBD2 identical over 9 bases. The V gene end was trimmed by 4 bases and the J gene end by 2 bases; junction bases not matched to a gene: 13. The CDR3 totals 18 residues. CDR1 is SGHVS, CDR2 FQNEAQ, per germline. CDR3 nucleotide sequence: TGTGCCAGCAGCTCCGCCGGGGTAGCGGGGGCGATCACAGATACGCAGTATTTT. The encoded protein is CASSSAGVAGAITDTQYF.

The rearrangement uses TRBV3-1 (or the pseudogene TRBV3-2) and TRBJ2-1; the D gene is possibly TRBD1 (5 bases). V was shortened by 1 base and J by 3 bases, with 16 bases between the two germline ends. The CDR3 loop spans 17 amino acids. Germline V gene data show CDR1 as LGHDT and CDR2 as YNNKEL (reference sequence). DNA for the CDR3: TGTGCCAGCAGCCAAGGGCCTTGGATCAGGGACTACAATGAGCAGTTCTTC. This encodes CASSQGPWIRDYNEQFF.

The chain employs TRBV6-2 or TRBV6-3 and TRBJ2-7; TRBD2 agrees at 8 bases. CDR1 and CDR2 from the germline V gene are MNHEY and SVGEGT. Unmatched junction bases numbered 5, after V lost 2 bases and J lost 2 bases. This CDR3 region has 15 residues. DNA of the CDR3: TGTGCCAGCAGTTACCCCCGAGCGGGGGCCTACGAGCAGTACTTC. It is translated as CASSYPRAGAYEQYF.

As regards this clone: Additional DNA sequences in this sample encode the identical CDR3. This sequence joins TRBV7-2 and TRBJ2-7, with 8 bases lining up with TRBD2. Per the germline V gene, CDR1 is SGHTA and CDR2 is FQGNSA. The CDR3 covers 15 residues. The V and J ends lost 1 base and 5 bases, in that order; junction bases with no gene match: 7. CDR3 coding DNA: TGTGCCAGCAGCTTAGGACTGGCGGGGGGCCACGAGCAGTACTTC. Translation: CASSLGLAGGHEQYF.

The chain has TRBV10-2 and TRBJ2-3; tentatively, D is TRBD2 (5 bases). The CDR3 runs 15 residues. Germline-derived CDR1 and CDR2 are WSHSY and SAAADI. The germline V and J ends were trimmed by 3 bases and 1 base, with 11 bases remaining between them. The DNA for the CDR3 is TGCGCCAGCAGTGACTACCTCGGGGGCACAGATACGCAGTATTTT. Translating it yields CASSDYLGGTDTQYF.

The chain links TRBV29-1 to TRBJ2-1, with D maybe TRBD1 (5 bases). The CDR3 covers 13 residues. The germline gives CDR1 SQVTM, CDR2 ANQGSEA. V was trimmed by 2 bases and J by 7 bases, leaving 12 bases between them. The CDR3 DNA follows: TGCAGCGTTGAAAAAGGGGCCGGGAATGAGCAGTTCTTC. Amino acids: CSVEKGAGNEQFF.

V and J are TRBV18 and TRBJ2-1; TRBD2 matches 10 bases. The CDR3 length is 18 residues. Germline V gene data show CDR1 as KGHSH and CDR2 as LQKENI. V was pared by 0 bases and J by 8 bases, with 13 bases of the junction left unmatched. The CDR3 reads CASSPPGILAGRGHEQFF. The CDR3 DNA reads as TGTGCCAGCTCACCACCAGGAATACTAGCGGGAAGAGGTCATGAGCAGTTCTTC.

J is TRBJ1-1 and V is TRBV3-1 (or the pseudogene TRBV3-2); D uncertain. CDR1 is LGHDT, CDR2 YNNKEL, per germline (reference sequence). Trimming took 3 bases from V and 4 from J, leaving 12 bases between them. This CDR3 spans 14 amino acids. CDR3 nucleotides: TGTGCCAGCAGCCAGGTAGGGAGCGGCACTGAAGCTTTCTTT. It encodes CASSQVGSGTEAFF.

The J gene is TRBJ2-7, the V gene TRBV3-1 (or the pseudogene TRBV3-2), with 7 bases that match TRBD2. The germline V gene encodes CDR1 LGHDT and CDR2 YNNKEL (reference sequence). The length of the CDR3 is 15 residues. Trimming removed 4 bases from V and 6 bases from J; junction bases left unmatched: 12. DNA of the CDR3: TGTGCCAGCAGCCCGGGGCCTAGCGGATACCGCGAGCAGTACTTC. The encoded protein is CASSPGPSGYREQYF.

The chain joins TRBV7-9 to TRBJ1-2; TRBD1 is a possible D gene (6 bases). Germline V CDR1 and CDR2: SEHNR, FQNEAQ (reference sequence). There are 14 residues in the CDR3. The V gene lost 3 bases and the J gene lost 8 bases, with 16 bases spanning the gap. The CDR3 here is CASSFAGDTAGYTF. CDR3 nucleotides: TGTGCCAGCAGCTTCGCAGGGGACACGGCCGGCTACACCTTC. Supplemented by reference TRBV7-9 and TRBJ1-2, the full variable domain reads DTGVSQNPRHKITKRGQNVTFRCDPISEHNRLYWYRQTLGQGPEFLTYFQNEAQLEKSRLLSDRFSAERPKGSFSTLEIQRTEQGDSAMYLCASSFAGDTAGYTFGSGTRLTVV.

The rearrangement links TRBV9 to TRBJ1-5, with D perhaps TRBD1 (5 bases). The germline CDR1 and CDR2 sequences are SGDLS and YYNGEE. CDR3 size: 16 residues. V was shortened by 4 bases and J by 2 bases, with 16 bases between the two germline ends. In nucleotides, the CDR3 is TGTGCCAGCAGCTACTTGGGGCAATTTGGCAATCAGCCCCAGCATTTT. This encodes CASSYLGQFGNQPQHF.

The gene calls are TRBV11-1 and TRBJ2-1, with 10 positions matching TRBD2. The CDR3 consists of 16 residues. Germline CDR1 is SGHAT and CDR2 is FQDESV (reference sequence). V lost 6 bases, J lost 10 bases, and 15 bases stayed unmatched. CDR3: CASREREGRGMSEQFF. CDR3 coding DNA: TGTGCCAGCAGAGAGCGGGAGGGCCGGGGGATGAGCGAGCAGTTCTTC.

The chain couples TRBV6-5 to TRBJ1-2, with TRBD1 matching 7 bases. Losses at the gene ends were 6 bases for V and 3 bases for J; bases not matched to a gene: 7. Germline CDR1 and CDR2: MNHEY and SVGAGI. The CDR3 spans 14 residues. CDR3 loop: CASSSQGRDYGYTF. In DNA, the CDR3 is TGTGCCAGCAGCTCACAGGGGCGCGACTATGGCTACACCTTC.

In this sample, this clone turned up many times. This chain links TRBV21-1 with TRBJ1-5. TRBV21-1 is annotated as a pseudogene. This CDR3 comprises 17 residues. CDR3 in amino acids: CASSKSSVVRSNQPQHF. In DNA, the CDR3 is TGTGCCAGCAGCAAATCTAGCGTGGTGCGGAGCAATCAGCCCCAGCATTTT.

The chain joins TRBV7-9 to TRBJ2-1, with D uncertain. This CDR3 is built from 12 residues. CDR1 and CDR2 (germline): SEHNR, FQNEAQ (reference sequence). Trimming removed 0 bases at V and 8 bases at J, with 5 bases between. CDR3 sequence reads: CASSLASDEQFF. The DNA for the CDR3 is TGTGCCAGCAGCTTAGCTTCAGATGAGCAGTTCTTC.

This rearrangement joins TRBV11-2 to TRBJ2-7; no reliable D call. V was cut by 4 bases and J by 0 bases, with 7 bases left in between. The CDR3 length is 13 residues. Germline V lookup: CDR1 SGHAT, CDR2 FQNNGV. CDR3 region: CASSSFSSYEQYF. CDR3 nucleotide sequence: TGTGCCAGCAGCTCCTTTAGCTCCTACGAGCAGTACTTC.

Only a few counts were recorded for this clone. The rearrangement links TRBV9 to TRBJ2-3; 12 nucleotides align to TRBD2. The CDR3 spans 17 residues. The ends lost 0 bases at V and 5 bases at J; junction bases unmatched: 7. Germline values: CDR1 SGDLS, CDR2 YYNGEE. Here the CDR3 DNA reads TGTGCCAGCAGCGTAGGGGCTAGCGGGGGGGTGGTAGATACGCAGTATTTT. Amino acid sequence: CASSVGASGGVVDTQYF.

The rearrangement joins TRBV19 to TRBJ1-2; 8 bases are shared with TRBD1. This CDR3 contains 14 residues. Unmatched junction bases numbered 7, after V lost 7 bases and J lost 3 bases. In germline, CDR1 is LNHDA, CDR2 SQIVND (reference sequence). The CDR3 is CASNDQGADYGYTF. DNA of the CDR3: TGTGCCAGTAACGACCAGGGGGCGGACTATGGCTACACCTTC. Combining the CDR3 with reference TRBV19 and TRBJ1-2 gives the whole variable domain DGGITQSPKYLFRKEGQNVTLSCEQNLNHDAMYWYRQDPGQGLRLIYYSQIVNDFQKGDIAEGYSVSREKKESFPLTVTSAQKNPTAFYLCASNDQGADYGYTFGSGTRLTVV.

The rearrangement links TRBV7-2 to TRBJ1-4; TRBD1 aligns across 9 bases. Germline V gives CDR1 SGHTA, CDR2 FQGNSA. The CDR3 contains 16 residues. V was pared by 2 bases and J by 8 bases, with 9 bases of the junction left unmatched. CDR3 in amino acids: CASSLLRGGTGEKLFF. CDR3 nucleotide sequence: TGTGCCAGCAGCTTACTTAGGGGCGGGACAGGGGAAAAACTGTTTTTT.

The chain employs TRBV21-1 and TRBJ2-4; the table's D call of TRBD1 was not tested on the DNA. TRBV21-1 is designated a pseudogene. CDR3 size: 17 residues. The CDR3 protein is CASSGWDRERAKNIQYF. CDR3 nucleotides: TGTGCCAGCAGCGGATGGGACAGGGAAAGAGCCAAAAACATTCAGTACTTC.

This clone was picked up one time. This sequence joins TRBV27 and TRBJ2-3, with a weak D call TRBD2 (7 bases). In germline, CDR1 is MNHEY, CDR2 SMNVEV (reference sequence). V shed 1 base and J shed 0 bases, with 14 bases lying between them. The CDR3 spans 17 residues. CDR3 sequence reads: CASSLWGGGVSTDTQYF. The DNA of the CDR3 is TGTGCCAGCAGTTTATGGGGGGGCGGGGTTAGCACAGATACGCAGTATTTT.

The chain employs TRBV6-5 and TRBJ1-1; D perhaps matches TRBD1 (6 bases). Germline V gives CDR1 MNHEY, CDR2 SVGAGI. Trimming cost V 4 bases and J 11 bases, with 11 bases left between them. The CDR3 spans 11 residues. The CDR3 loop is CASSSSGDAFF. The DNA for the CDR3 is TGTGCCAGCAGTTCATCAGGGGATGCTTTCTTT.